The sequence of this T cell receptor beta chain was determined in a study of blood T cell repertoires in COVID-19. Overall study context: There were acute and convalescent COVID-19 samples, and they came from the United States, Italy and Spain.

The junction had 7 bases not matched to a gene; V was cut back by 5 bases and J by 5 bases. CDR3 size: 14 residues. Germline CDR1 is MNHEY and CDR2 is SMNVEV (reference sequence). Produced via immunoSEQ multiplex PCR; TCRdb's table is partial and in-frame only. This sample has 450,000 to 500,000 clones, with 75% to 90% found just once. The TCR comes from a young woman who had recovered from COVID-19. The chain is built from TRBV27 and TRBJ2-7; TRBD1 matches at 9 bases. The sample comprised PBMCs or T cells enriched from blood (not recorded which). The CDR3 DNA is TGTGCCAGCAGTCCCCGGGGACAGGGCCACGAGCAGTACTTC. Translated: CASSPRGQGHEQYF.